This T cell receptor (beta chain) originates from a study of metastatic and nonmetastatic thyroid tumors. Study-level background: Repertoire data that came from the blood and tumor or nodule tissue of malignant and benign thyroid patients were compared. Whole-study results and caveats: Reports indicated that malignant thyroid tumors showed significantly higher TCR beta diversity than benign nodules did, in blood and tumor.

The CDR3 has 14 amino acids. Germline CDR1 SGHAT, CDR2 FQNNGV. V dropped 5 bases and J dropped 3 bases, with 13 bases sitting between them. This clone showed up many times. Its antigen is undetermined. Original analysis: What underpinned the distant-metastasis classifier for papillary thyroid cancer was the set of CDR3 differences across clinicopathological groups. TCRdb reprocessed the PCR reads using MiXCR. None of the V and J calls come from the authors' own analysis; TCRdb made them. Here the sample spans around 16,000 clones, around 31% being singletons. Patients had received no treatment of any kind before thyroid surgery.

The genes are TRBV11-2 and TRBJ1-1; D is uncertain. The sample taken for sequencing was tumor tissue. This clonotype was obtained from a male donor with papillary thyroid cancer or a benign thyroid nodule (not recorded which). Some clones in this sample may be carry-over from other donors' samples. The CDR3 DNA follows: TGTGCCAGCAGCCCATCGAGGGCTTACACTGAAGCTTTCTTT. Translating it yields CASSPSRAYTEAFF.